A selection of T cell receptor beta chains follows, all from one sample in a study of blood T cell repertoires in COVID-19. The data were produced by immunoSEQ multiplex PCR, yet TCRdb's version contains in-frame clones alone and is incomplete. The repertoire holds some 130,000 clones, with approximately 85% as singletons. Input material: peripheral blood. These receptors came from a human donor in a cohort sampled during active COVID-19. The CDR3 runs from the conserved cysteine through the conserved F or W. D genes are given only for firm matches. Clone size appears in some rows only: once, few, many, or a class for an expanded clone.

v_gene	abundance	j_gene	d_gene	CDR3aa	CDR3nt
TRBV19	-	TRBJ2-1	-	CASSLHLDFSGNEQFF	TGTGCCAGTAGCCTTCACCTAGATTTTTCGGGCAATGAGCAGTTCTTC
TRBV6-5	-	TRBJ1-2	TRBD1	CASTADRTNYGYTF	TGTGCCAGCACCGCGGACAGGACAAACTATGGCTACACCTTC
TRBV15	-	TRBJ2-3	TRBD2	CATSRDEWAGDPQYF	TGTGCCACCAGCAGAGATGAATGGGCGGGGGACCCGCAGTATTTT
TRBV2	-	TRBJ1-5	-	CATKGGNQPQHF	TGTGCCACTAAGGGGGGCAATCAGCCCCAGCATTTT
TRBV6-6	-	TRBJ1-4	-	CASSYWGGDEKLFF	TGTGCCAGCAGTTACTGGGGGGGTGATGAAAAACTGTTTTTT
TRBV9	-	TRBJ1-2	-	CASSDSIRPTNYGYTF	TGTGCCAGCAGTGACTCCATAAGGCCTACTAACTATGGCTACACCTTC
TRBV2	-	TRBJ1-2	-	CASSAAGNYGYTF	TGTGCCAGCAGTGCGGCAGGGAACTATGGCTACACCTTC
TRBV5-5	once	TRBJ1-2	-	CASSLAGRQTHYGYTF	TGTGCCAGCAGCTTGGCCGGCCGACAGACCCACTATGGCTACACCTTC
TRBV9	-	TRBJ2-5	-	CASSVGSQKTQYF	TGTGCCAGCAGCGTCGGTTCCCAAAAGACCCAGTACTTC
TRBV5-6	few	TRBJ1-2	-	CASSLGQEPTYGYTF	TGTGCCAGCAGCTTGGGACAGGAACCTACTTATGGCTACACCTTC
TRBV11-2	-	TRBJ2-1	-	CASSLGGGGPGEQFF	TGTGCCAGCAGCTTAGGAGGGGGAGGGCCGGGCGAGCAGTTCTTC
TRBV2	-	TRBJ1-6	TRBD1	CASSQTGGSPLHF	TGTGCCAGCAGCCAAACAGGGGGATCACCCCTCCACTTT
TRBV27	-	TRBJ2-5	TRBD2	CASSSRRGVLAGGGETQYF	TGTGCCAGCAGTTCCCGCCGGGGCGTCCTAGCGGGGGGAGGTGAGACCCAGTACTTC
TRBV27	-	TRBJ2-1	-	CASTEIGSGDNEQFF	TGTGCCAGCACCGAAATCGGTAGCGGCGACAATGAGCAGTTCTTC
TRBV25-1	-	TRBJ2-5	-	CASSDEVGRSRETQYF	TGTGCCAGCAGTGATGAAGTAGGGAGGTCTCGAGAGACCCAGTACTTC
TRBV9	-	TRBJ1-6	TRBD1	CASSTPGQGGSPLHF	TGTGCCAGCAGCACCCCGGGACAGGGAGGGTCACCCCTCCACTTT
TRBV24-1	-	TRBJ2-5	TRBD1	CATSDPGTGGEGQYF	TGTGCCACCAGTGATCCTGGGACAGGGGGCGAGGGCCAGTACTTC
TRBV5-4	-	TRBJ2-3	TRBD2	CASSGMRDRSGATDTQYF	TGTGCCAGCAGCGGTATGCGGGATCGAAGCGGGGCCACAGATACGCAGTATTTT
TRBV28	-	TRBJ1-5	-	CASSFQVGQPQHF	TGTGCCAGCAGTTTCCAGGTCGGTCAGCCCCAGCATTTT
TRBV7-9	-	TRBJ2-1	-	CASSLRRTSSYNEQFF	TGTGCCAGCAGCTTGAGGCGCACAAGCTCCTACAATGAGCAGTTCTTC
TRBV7-9	-	TRBJ2-3	-	CASSLDPGDTQYF	TGTGCCAGCAGCTTAGACCCCGGGGATACGCAGTATTTT
TRBV14	few	TRBJ2-2	-	CASSLRATGELFF	TGTGCCAGCAGCCTCAGGGCCACCGGGGAGCTGTTTTTT
TRBV4-1	-	TRBJ1-3	TRBD1	CASSQGMGQGGNTIYF	TGCGCCAGCAGCCAAGGGATGGGACAGGGGGGAAACACCATATATTTT
TRBV27	-	TRBJ1-5	-	CASSPGVSYQPQHF	TGTGCCAGCAGCCCAGGGGTTTCTTATCAGCCCCAGCATTTT
TRBV3-1/TRBV3-2	few	TRBJ1-4	-	CASSHFQGLREKLFF	TGTGCCAGCAGCCATTTCCAGGGGCTTCGTGAAAAACTGTTTTTT